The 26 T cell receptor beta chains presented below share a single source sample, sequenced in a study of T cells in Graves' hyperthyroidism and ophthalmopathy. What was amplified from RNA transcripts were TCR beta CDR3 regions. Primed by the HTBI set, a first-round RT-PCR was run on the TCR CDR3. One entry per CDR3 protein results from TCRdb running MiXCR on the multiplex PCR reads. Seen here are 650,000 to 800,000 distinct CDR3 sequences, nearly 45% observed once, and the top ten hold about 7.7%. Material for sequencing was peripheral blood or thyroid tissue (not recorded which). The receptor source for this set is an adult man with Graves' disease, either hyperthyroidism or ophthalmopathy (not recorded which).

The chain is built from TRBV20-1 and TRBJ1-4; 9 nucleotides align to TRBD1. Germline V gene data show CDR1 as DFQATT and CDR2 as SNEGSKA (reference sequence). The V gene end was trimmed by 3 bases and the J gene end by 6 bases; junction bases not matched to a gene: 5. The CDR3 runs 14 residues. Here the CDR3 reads CSARTDRGDEKLFF. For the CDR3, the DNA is TGCAGTGCTAGGACGGACAGGGGCGATGAAAAACTGTTTTTT.

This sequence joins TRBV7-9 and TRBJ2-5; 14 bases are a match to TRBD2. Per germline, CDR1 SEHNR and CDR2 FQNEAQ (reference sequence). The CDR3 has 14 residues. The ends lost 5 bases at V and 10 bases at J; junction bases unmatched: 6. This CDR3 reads CASSGLAGGEVQYF. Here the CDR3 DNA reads TGTGCCAGCAGCGGACTAGCGGGGGGAGAGGTCCAGTACTTC. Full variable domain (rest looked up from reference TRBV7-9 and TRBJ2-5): DTGVSQNPRHKITKRGQNVTFRCDPISEHNRLYWYRQTLGQGPEFLTYFQNEAQLEKSRLLSDRFSAERPKGSFSTLEIQRTEQGDSAMYLCASSGLAGGEVQYFGPGTRLLVL.

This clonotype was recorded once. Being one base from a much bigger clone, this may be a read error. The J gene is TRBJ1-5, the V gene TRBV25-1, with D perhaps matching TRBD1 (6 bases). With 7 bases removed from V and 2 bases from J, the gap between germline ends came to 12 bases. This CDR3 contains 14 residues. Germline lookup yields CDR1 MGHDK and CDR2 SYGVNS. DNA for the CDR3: TGTGCCAGCAATCGGACAGCGCGCAATCAGCCCCAGCATTTT. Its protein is CASNRTARNQPQHF.

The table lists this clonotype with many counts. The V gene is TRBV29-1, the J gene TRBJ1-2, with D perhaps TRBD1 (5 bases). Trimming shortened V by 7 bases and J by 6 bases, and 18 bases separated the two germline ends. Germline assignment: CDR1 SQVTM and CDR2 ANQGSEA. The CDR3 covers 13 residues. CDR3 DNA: TGCAGCGAACGAAGTTCACAGGTCAATGGCTACACCTTC. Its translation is CSERSSQVNGYTF.

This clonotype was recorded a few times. CDR3: CSPHNTGELFF. Here the CDR3 DNA reads TGCAGTCCGCATAACACCGGGGAGCTGTTTTTT. The V gene is TRBV20-1, the J gene TRBJ2-2; D is uncertain. This CDR3 is 11 amino acids long. Trimming removed 8 bases from V and 2 bases from J, with 6 bases in between. Germline loops: CDR1 DFQATT, CDR2 SNEGSKA (reference sequence).

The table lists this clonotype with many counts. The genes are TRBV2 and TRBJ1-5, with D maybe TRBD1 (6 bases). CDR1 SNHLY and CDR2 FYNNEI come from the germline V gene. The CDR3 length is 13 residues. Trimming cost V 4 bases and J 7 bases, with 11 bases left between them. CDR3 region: CASSANRDQPQHF. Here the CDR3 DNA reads TGTGCCAGCAGTGCGAACAGGGACCAGCCCCAGCATTTT.

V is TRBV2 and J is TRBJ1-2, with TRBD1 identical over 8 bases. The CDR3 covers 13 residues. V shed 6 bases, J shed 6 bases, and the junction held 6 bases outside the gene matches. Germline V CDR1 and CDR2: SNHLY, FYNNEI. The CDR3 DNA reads TGTGCCAGCAGGACGACAGGGGATCATGGCTACACCTTC. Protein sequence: CASRTTGDHGYTF.

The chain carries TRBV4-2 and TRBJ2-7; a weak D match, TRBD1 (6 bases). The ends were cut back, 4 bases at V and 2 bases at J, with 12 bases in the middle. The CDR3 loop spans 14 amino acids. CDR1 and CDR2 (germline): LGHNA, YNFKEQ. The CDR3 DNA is TGTGCCAGCAGCCTGCCAGGGGAGCCCTACGAGCAGTACTTC. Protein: CASSLPGEPYEQYF.

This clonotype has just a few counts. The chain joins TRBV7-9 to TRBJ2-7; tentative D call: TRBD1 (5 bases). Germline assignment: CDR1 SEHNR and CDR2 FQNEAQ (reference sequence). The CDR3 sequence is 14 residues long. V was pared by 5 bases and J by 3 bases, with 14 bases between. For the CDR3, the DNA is TGTGCCAGCAGCACTGAGACAGATTTCTACGAGCAGTACTTC. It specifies CASSTETDFYEQYF.

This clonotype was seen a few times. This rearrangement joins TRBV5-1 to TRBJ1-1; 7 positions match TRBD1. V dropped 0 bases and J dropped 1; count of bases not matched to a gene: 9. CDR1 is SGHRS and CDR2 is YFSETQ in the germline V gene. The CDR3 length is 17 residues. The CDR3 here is CASSLEGGGRRNTEAFF. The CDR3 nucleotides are TGCGCCAGCAGCTTGGAAGGAGGGGGCAGACGGAACACTGAAGCTTTCTTT.

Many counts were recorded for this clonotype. CDR3 coding DNA: TGCAGCGTGCAGGAGACCGGAAGGAACACCGGGGAGCTGTTTTTT. It translates to CSVQETGRNTGELFF. The chain links TRBV29-1 to TRBJ2-2, with D hard to call. CDR1 is SQVTM, CDR2 ANQGSEA, per germline. This CDR3 region has 15 residues. Trimming took 6 bases from V and 1 from J, leaving 15 bases between them.

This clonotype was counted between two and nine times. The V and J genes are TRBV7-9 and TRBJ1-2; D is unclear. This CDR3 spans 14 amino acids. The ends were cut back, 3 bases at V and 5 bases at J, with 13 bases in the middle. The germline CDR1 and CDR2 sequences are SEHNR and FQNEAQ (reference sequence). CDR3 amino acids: CASSLREGRYGYTF. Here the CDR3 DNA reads TGTGCCAGCAGCTTGAGGGAGGGAAGGTATGGCTACACCTTC.

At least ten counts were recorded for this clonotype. CDR3 nucleotides: TGTGCCAGCAGCTTGGCTAGCGGGGGATTGAAGAGGACCCAGTACTTC. It translates to CASSLASGGLKRTQYF. J is TRBJ2-5 and V is TRBV7-8; 10 nucleotides align to TRBD2. Germline values: CDR1 SGHVS, CDR2 FQNEAQ. Trimming removed 3 bases from V and 7 bases from J; junction bases left unmatched: 11. This CDR3 has 16 residues.

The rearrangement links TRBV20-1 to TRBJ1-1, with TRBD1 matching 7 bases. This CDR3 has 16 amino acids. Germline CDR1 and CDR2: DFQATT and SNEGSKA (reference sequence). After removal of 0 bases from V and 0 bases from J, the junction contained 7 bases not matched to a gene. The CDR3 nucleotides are TGCAGTGCTAGAGATAGACAGGGAAGTATGAACACTGAAGCTTTCTTT. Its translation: CSARDRQGSMNTEAFF.

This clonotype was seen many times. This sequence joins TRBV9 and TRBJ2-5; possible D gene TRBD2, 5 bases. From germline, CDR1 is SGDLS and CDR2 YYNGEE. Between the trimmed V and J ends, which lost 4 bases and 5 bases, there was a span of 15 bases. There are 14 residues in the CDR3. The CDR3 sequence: CASSSGDAGETQYF. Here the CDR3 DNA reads TGTGCCAGCAGCTCCGGAGACGCGGGCGAGACCCAGTACTTC.

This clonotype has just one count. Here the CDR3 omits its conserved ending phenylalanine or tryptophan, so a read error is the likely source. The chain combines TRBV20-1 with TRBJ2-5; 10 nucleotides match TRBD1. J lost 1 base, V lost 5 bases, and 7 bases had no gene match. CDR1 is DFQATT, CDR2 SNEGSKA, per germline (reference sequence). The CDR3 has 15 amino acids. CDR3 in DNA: TGCAGTGCTGAGGACAGGGGGGGATCCCAAGAGACCCAGTACGTC. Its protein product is CSAEDRGGSQETQYV.

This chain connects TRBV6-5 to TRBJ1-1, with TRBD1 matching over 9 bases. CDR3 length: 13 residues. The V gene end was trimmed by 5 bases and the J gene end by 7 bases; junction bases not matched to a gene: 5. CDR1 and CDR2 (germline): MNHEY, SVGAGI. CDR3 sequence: CASSPTGGGEAFF. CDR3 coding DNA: TGTGCCAGCAGTCCGACAGGGGGGGGTGAAGCTTTCTTT.

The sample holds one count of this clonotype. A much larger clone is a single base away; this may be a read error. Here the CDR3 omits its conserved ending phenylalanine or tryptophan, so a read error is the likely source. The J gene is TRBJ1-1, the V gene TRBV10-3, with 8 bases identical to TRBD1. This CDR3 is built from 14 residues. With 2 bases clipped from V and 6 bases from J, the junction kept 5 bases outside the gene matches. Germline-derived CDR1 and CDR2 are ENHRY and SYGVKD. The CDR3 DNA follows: TGTGCCATCAGTGAGCGACAGGGGCTTGCTGAAGCTTTCTCT. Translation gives CAISERQGLAEAFS.

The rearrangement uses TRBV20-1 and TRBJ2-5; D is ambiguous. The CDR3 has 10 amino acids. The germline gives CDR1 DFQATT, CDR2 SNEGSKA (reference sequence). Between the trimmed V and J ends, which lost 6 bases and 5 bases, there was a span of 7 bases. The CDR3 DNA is TGCAGTGCAACGGAGGAGACCCAGTACTTC. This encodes CSATEETQYF.

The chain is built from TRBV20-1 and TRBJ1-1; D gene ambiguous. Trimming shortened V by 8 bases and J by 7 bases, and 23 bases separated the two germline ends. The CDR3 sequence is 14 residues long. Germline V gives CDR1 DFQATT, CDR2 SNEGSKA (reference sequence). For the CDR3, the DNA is TGCAGTTTAGCGTCGTGGGGTCGGCGGGGTGAAGCTTTCTTT. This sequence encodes CSLASWGRRGEAFF.

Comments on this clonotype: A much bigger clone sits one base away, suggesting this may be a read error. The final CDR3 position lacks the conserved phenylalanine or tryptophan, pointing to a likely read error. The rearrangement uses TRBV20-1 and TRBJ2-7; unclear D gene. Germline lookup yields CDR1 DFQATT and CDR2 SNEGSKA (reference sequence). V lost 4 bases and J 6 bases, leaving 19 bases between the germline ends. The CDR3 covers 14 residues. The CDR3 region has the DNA TGCAGTGCTACCCGAAGGGCCTCCGGCGGCGAGCAGTACCTC. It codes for CSATRRASGGEQYL.

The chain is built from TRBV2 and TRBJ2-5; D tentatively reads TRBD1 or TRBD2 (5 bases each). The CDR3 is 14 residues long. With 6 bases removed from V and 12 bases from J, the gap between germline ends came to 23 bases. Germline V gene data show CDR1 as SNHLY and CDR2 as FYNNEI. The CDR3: CASSLEGPSTFEYF. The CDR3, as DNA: TGTGCCAGCAGCTTAGAGGGGCCTTCTACCTTCGAGTACTTC.

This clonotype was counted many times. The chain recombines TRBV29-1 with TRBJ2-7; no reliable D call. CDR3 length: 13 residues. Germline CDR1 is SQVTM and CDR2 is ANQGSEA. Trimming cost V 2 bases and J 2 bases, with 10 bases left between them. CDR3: CSVELDHPYEQYF. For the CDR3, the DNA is TGCAGCGTTGAACTGGACCATCCCTACGAGCAGTACTTC.

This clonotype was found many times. CDR3 coding DNA: TGCAGTGCTAGAGCGGACAGGGGAGGCAATCAGCCCCAGCATTTT. As protein: CSARADRGGNQPQHF. The genes are TRBV20-1 and TRBJ1-5; 9 nucleotides line up with TRBD1. With V trimmed by 1 base and J by 2 bases, 3 bases remained unmatched. The CDR3 spans 15 residues. The germline V gene has CDR1 DFQATT and CDR2 SNEGSKA (reference sequence).

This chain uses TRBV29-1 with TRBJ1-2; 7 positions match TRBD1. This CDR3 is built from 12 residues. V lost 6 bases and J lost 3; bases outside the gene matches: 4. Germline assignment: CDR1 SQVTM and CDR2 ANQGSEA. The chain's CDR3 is CSVGDSYYGYTF. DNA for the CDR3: TGCAGCGTGGGGGACAGCTACTATGGCTACACCTTC.

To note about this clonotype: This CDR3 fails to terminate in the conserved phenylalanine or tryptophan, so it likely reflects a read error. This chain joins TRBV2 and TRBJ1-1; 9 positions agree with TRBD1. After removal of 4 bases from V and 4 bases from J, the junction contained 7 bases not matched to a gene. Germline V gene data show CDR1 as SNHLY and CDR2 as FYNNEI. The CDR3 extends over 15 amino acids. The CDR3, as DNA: TGTGCCAGCAGTGCTATGACAGGGGGTTTCACTGAAGCTTTCCTT. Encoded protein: CASSAMTGGFTEAFL.